This is a list of T cell receptor beta chains from one sample in a study of blood T cell repertoires in COVID-19. Data came from immunoSEQ multiplex PCR; TCRdb stores just in-frame clones and leaves some out. The repertoire holds 180,000 or so clones, with around 85% as singletons. Sequences were obtained from PBMCs or T cells enriched from blood (not recorded which). These receptors all stem from a man aged 35-49 years who had recovered from COVID-19. The CDR3 runs from the conserved cysteine through the conserved F or W. D genes are given only for firm matches. Expanded clones get a size class; other rows say once, few or many, or leave the size out.

j_call d_call cdr3_length v_call clone_size cdr3_aa cdr3_nt
TRBJ2-2 TRBD1 17 TRBV5-4 - CASSLGGTGTNTGELFF TGTGCCAGCAGCTTGGGGGGGACAGGGACGAACACCGGGGAGCTGTTTTTT
TRBJ2-7 - 15 TRBV18 - CASSPGAQRVYEQYF TGTGCCAGCTCACCAGGTGCCCAGCGGGTCTACGAGCAGTACTTC
TRBJ1-1 - 15 TRBV5-1 - CASSLAVGDYTEAFF TGCGCCAGCAGCTTGGCCGTAGGGGACTACACTGAAGCTTTCTTT
TRBJ1-2 - 15 TRBV19 - CASSSRQLANYGYTF TGTGCCAGTAGTAGCCGACAACTAGCTAACTATGGCTACACCTTC
TRBJ2-2 TRBD2 17 TRBV7-9 - CASRRSGRRGNTGELFF TGTGCCAGCAGGAGAAGCGGGAGGAGGGGAAACACCGGGGAGCTGTTTTTT
TRBJ1-5 TRBD1 15 TRBV27 - CATSPGTGGNQPQHF TGTGCCACCTCCCCCGGGACAGGGGGGAATCAGCCCCAGCATTTT
TRBJ2-6 TRBD1 18 TRBV9 - CASTAMGQGLTGANVLTF TGTGCCAGCACCGCTATGGGACAGGGTTTGACTGGGGCCAACGTCCTGACTTTC
TRBJ2-1 TRBD2 17 TRBV5-4 - CASSQGGLAGTYNEQFF TGTGCCAGCAGCCAAGGGGGACTAGCGGGAACCTACAATGAGCAGTTCTTC
TRBJ1-2 - 12 TRBV30 once CAWTRGSAGYTF TGTGCCTGGACTAGGGGGTCGGCGGGCTACACCTTC
TRBJ2-5 TRBD2 15 TRBV3-1/TRBV3-2 - CASSFWTSRQETQYF TGTGCCAGCAGCTTTTGGACTAGCCGCCAAGAGACCCAGTACTTC
TRBJ1-2 - 15 TRBV5-4 - CASSLERALYYGYTF TGTGCCAGCAGCTTGGAACGTGCGCTATACTATGGCTACACCTTC
TRBJ2-2 - 15 TRBV2 - CASSESQGWTGELFF TGTGCCAGCAGTGAATCTCAGGGGTGGACCGGGGAGCTGTTTTTT
TRBJ1-2 TRBD1 17 TRBV15 - CATSSLYPGQGDYGYTF TGTGCCACCAGCAGCCTTTATCCGGGACAGGGGGACTATGGCTACACCTTC
TRBJ2-7 TRBD1 14 TRBV19 once CASSAGQGTYEQYF TGTGCCAGTAGTGCCGGACAGGGGACCTACGAGCAGTACTTC
TRBJ1-3 - 15 TRBV5-1 once CASSLDHISGNTIYF TGCGCCAGCAGCTTGGATCACATCTCTGGAAACACCATATATTTT
TRBJ2-1 - 15 TRBV7-2 - CASSLQGPGPNEQFF TGTGCCAGCAGCTTACAGGGGCCGGGGCCTAATGAGCAGTTCTTC
TRBJ2-1 TRBD1 14 TRBV2 many CASSPDRAYNEQFF TGTGCCAGCAGTCCGGACAGGGCCTACAATGAGCAGTTCTTC
TRBJ2-3 - 16 TRBV7-9 - CASSLEKARGGDTQYF TGTGCCAGCAGCTTAGAGAAGGCCCGAGGCGGTGATACGCAGTATTTT
TRBJ2-2 - 15 TRBV5-4 - CASSLGSGNTGELFF TGTGCCAGCAGCTTGGGTAGCGGGAACACCGGGGAGCTGTTTTTT
TRBJ1-2 - 14 TRBV7-2 - CASSLGPGVVGYTF TGTGCCAGCAGCTTAGGACCAGGGGTTGTTGGCTACACCTTC
TRBJ1-2 - 11 TRBV5-6 - CASSSLYGYTF TGTGCCAGCAGCTCCTTATATGGCTACACCTTC
TRBJ2-7 TRBD1 14 TRBV5-8 - CASSFQDRGVEQYF TGTGCCAGCAGCTTTCAGGACAGGGGAGTAGAGCAGTACTTC
TRBJ1-2 TRBD1 15 TRBV7-2 - CASSLKTGQRQGTAF TGTGCCAGCAGCTTGAAAACGGGGCAAAGACAGGGAACAGCCTTC
TRBJ1-1 - 15 TRBV13 once CASSLANLVNTEAFF TGTGCCAGCAGCTTAGCTAATTTGGTAAACACTGAAGCTTTCTTT
TRBJ1-1 - 15 TRBV11-1 - CASSPRTRVNTEAFF TGTGCCAGCAGCCCCCGGACGAGGGTGAACACTGAAGCTTTCTTT
TRBJ1-5 - 14 TRBV19 - CASSIVQVNQPQHF TGTGCCAGTAGTATTGTACAGGTCAATCAGCCCCAGCATTTT
TRBJ1-3 TRBD1 15 TRBV28 - CASSRQGAPGNTIYF TGTGCCAGCAGCCGCCAGGGGGCACCTGGAAACACCATATATTTT
TRBJ1-2 - 13 TRBV7-3 - CASSSDPTGGYTF TGTGCCAGCAGCTCAGACCCGACGGGTGGCTACACCTTC
TRBJ2-7 TRBD1 13 TRBV30 few CAWSGDRAYEQYF TGTGCCTGGAGCGGAGACAGGGCCTACGAGCAGTACTTC
TRBJ1-1 - 14 TRBV6-5 - CASTQGLGNTEAFF TGTGCCAGCACACAGGGCCTTGGGAACACTGAAGCTTTCTTT
TRBJ1-5 TRBD1 15 TRBV7-9 - CASSSGQGSNQPQHF TGTGCCAGCAGCTCCGGACAGGGGAGCAATCAGCCCCAGCATTTT
TRBJ1-3 - 17 TRBV15 - CATSREPTAFSGNTIYF TGTGCCACCAGCAGAGAGCCCACCGCGTTTTCTGGAAACACCATATATTTT
TRBJ1-4 - 14 TRBV7-8 - CASSSAPRDEKLFF TGTGCCAGCAGCTCGGCACCGAGGGATGAAAAACTGTTTTTT
TRBJ2-1 - 12 TRBV27 - CASSLEGALQFF TGTGCCAGCAGTTTAGAAGGGGCCCTTCAGTTCTTC
TRBJ1-6 - 16 TRBV9 - CASSVEGVSYNSPLHF TGTGCCAGCAGCGTAGAGGGGGTTTCCTATAATTCACCCCTCCACTTT
TRBJ1-1 - 16 TRBV9 - CASVLKGGPVNTEAFF TGTGCCAGCGTCCTAAAGGGGGGGCCGGTAAACACTGAAGCTTTCTTT
TRBJ1-2 - 12 TRBV19 - CASSIVGAGYTF TGTGCCAGTAGTATAGTAGGGGCCGGCTACACCTTC